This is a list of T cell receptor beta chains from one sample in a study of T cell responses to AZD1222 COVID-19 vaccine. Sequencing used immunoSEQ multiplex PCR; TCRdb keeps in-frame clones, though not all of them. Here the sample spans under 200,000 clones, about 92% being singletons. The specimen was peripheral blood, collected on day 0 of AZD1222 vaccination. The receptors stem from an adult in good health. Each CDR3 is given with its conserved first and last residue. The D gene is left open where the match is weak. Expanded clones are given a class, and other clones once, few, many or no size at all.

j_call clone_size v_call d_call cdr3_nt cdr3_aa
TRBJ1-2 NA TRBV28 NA TGTGCCAGCAGTTTCTCTTACAAGGGCGTTAACTATGGCTACACCTTC CASSFSYKGVNYGYTF
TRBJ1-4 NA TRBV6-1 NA TGTGCCAGCAGTGAAGTGGGCCCCCCAAATGAAAAACTGTTTTTT CASSEVGPPNEKLFF
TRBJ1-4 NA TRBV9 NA TGTGCCAGCAGCTACGCCGGGACCGATAATGAAAAACTGTTTTTT CASSYAGTDNEKLFF
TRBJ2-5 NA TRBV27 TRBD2 TGTGCCAGCACGGGAGGCTCGAGGGAGACCCAGTACTTC CASTGGSRETQYF
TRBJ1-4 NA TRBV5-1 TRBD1 TGCGCCAGCAGCTCTGGGGGACAGTTGAATGAAAAACTGTTTTTT CASSSGGQLNEKLFF
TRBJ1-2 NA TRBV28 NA TGTGCCAGCTGCCACCCGAGGGCAGGGGCGAACTATGGCTACACCTTC CASCHPRAGANYGYTF
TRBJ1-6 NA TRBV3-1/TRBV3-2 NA TGTGCCAGCAGCCAAGAGGGGGGGTCGAGTTCACCCCTCCACTTT CASSQEGGSSSPLHF
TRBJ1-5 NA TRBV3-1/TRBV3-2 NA TGTGCCAGCAGCCAGGTCAATTGGGGCCAGCCCCAGCATTTT CASSQVNWGQPQHF
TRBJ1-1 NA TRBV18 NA TGTGCCAGCGATCCCCGGGGCGGTCGTACTGAAGCTTTCTTT CASDPRGGRTEAFF
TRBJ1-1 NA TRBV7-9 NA TGTGCCAGCAGCCCCGTTGGCCCCGAAGCTTTCTTT CASSPVGPEAFF
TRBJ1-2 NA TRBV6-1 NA TGTGCCAGCAGTGAAGGCAGGGTATCGGGCGGCTACACCTTC CASSEGRVSGGYTF
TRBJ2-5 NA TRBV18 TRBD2 TGTGCCAGCTCACCTGGCGGGGGGGCCTGGAATACAGAGACCCAGTACTTC CASSPGGGAWNTETQYF
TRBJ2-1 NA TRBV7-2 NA TGTGCCAGCAGCTTAGTTGGGGGCTGGGAGCAGTTCTTC CASSLVGGWEQFF
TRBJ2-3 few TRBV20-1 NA TGCAGTGCTAGTGCCCCAACTAGCCCAAGCACAGATACGCAGTATTTT CSASAPTSPSTDTQYF
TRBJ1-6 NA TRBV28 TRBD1 TGTGCCAGCAAACCCAGGGGGCGGAAGGGCTATTCACCCCTCCACTTT CASKPRGRKGYSPLHF
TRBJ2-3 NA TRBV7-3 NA TGTGCCAGCAGCTTAACGGTTAGGCCGCGGGATACGCAGTATTTT CASSLTVRPRDTQYF
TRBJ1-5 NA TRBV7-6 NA TGTGCCAGCAGCTTATCTCAGGGGACGTATAGCAATCAGCCCCAGCATTTT CASSLSQGTYSNQPQHF
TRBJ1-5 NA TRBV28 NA TGTGCCACCGGCGGGGTTAGCAATCAGCCCCAGCATTTT CATGGVSNQPQHF
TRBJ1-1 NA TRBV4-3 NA TGCGCCAGCAGCCACCGAGGACACGACATGAACACTGAAGCTTTCTTT CASSHRGHDMNTEAFF
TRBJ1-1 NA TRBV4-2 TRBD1 TGTGCCAGCAGCCAAGGAGTCCTGGGACAGGGGTACACTGAAGCTTTCTTT CASSQGVLGQGYTEAFF
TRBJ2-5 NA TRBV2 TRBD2 TGTGCCAGCAGTGGAGCGGGGTTGACAGAGACCCAGTACTTC CASSGAGLTETQYF
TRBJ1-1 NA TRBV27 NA TGTGCCAGCAGTCTCGGTGGGAACACTGAAGCTTTCTTT CASSLGGNTEAFF
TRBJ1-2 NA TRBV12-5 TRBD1 TGTGCTAGTGGCCGACAGGGACAGACAGCTAACTATGGCTACACCTTC CASGRQGQTANYGYTF
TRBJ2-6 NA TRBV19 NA TGTGCCAGTAGTTTCCCGACCCTCGGGGGCTCTGGGGCCAACGTCCTGACTTTC CASSFPTLGGSGANVLTF
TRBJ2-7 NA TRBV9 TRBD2 TGTGCCAGCAGCGGGAGGGCTAGCGGGGGCCCCTATCCATACGAGCAGTACTTC CASSGRASGGPYPYEQYF
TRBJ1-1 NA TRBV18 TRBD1 TGTGCCAGCTCACCCAGGGAAGGGGGCTTAAAGGCTTTCTTT CASSPREGGLKAFF
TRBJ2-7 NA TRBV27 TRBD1 TGTGCCAGTGGGGACAGGGGGCCCAACGAGCAGTACTTC CASGDRGPNEQYF
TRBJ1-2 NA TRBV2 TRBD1 TGTGCCAGCAAGGGACAGGATCGCTATGGCTACACCTTC CASKGQDRYGYTF
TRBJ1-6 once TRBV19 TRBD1 TGTGCCAGTAGTAGAGAGGGACAGGGAAGCGTCCACTTT CASSREGQGSVHF
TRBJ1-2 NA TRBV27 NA TGTGCCAGCAGTCCTTGGTTAGGAGGTAATGGCTACACCTTC CASSPWLGGNGYTF
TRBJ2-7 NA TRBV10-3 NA TGTGCCATCAGTGAGCGACAGGAAAGGAGGGTCTACGAGCAGTACTTC CAISERQERRVYEQYF
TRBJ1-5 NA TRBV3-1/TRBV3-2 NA TGTGCCAGCAGCCAAGATGGAGGAGGGCACGATCAGCCCCAGCATTTT CASSQDGGGHDQPQHF
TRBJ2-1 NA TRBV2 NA TGTGCCAGCAAAAAGAGTGAGCAGTTCTTC CASKKSEQFF
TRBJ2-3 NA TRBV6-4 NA TGTGCCAGCAGTGAGCTGAGCGGGAGCACAGATACGCAGTATTTT CASSELSGSTDTQYF
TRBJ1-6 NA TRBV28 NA TGTGCCAGCAGTTCCTCAGGAACAGGCTCAGGGTCACCCCTCCACTTT CASSSSGTGSGSPLHF
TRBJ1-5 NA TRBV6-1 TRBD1 TGTGCCAGCAGTGAAGCTTGGCAGGGGGCTCAGCCCCAGCATTTT CASSEAWQGAQPQHF
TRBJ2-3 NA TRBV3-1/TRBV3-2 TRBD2 TGTGCCAGCAGCCAAGGTCTAGCGGGGGGCACAGATACGCAGTATTTT CASSQGLAGGTDTQYF
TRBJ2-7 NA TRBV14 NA TGTGCCAGCAGCCAAAAGAGCTTCCAATACTCCTACGAGCAGTACTTC CASSQKSFQYSYEQYF
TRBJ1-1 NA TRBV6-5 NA TGTGCCAGCAGCCCCTACAGTCTTGGTGAAGCTTTCTTT CASSPYSLGEAFF
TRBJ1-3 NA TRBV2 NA TGTGCCAGCAGTAATGGGGGTTTCCGCTCTGGAAACACCATATATTTT CASSNGGFRSGNTIYF
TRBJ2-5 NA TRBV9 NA TGTGCCAGCAGCGTAGGGGGGGCCGGCGAGACCCAGTACTTC CASSVGGAGETQYF